A single T cell receptor beta chain is shown here with its context. Its cognate antigen is unknown. The data were taken from a study of cytomegalovirus exposure and HLA in healthy donors. Study results and caveats: A later analysis linked some 17,000 TCR beta sequences to HLA alleles at 0.05 false discovery rate. Common viral pathogens seemed, in a later analysis, to connect with several of the most significant clusters.

Primers included in the PCR were 60 Vbeta and 13 Jbeta primers. Clones were read by immunoSEQ multiplex PCR, and TCRdb kept only the in-frame ones, dropping some. In the table there are about 130,000 clones, about 86% of which are singletons. There are 13 residues in the CDR3. Trimming left V 0 bases short and J 8 bases short, with 9 bases between. CDR1 SGHNT and CDR2 YYREEE come from the germline V gene (reference sequence). This TCR derives from a man between 18 and 35 years old in good health and CMV-seronegative. The gene calls are TRBV5-4 and TRBJ1-5, with a weak D call TRBD1 (5 bases). What was sequenced was PBMCs. CDR3 DNA: TGTGCCAGCAGCTTGGCCCAGGGCGAGCCCCAGCATTTT. Protein: CASSLAQGEPQHF.